This T cell receptor beta chain was sequenced during a study of blood T cell repertoires in COVID-19. About the study: Acute-phase and convalescent COVID-19 samples originated in the United States, Italy and Spain. The cDNA or gDNA used as material had been derived from T cells, B-cell-depleted T cells, or PBMCs.

Trimming left V 3 bases short and J 0 bases short, with 7 bases between. This CDR3 is 14 amino acids long. The V gene's germline CDR1 is KGHSH and CDR2 LQKENI. Per the study methods: It was from reference gene primer amplification that nucleated cell counts were estimated. The repertoire was sequenced with immunoSEQ multiplex PCR; TCRdb's copy has only in-frame clones and lacks some. V, J and clone size are those of that table, while D and trimming were read from the DNA. The repertoire consists of 97,000 or so clones, with around nine tenths occurring once and the leading ten covering 1.7%. The chain is built from TRBV18 and TRBJ2-3; TRBD2 might be the D (5 bases). Material for sequencing was peripheral blood. The sequence was obtained from a man between 60 and 75 years old with acute or convalescent COVID-19. The CDR3 nucleotides are TGTGCCAGCTCACCTCCGGGGAGCACAGATACGCAGTATTTT. The encoded protein is CASSPPGSTDTQYF.